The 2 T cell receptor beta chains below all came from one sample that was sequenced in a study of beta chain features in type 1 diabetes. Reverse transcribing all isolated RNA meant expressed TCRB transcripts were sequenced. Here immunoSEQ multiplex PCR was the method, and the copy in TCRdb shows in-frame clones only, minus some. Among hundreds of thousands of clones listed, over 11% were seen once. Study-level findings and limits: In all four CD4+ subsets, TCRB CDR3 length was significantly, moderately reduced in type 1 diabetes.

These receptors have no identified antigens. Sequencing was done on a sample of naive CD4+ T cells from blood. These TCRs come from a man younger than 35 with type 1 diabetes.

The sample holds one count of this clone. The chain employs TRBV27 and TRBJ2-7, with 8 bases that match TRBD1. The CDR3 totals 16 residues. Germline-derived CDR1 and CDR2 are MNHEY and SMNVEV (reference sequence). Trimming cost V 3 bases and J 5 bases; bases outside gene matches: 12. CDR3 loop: CASSLRQGKVRHEQYF. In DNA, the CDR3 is TGTGCCAGCAGTTTGAGACAGGGGAAGGTCCGGCACGAGCAGTACTTC.

The CDR3 is CATGVDLASYNEQFF. The CDR3 bases are TGTGCCACTGGGGTCGATCTCGCCTCCTACAATGAGCAGTTCTTC. V usage is TRBV15 and J usage is TRBJ2-1; D is unresolved. Germline V gene lookup returns CDR1 LNHNV and CDR2 YYDKDF (reference sequence). V lost 9 bases and J lost 0, with 15 bases in between. CDR3 length: 15 residues.